The present TCR beta chain was sequenced within a study of identical twins. The study, taken as a whole, reports: Cord blood beta clonotypes that were abundant carried fewer insertions, and memory repertoires showed no such trend. Invariant cells of the MAIT and iNKT types might have partly distorted the zero-insertion analyses.

This clonotype came up a few times. Its target is unknown. One entry per CDR3 protein, called by TCRdb with MiXCR from the 5' RACE reads. The sample has 200,000 to 300,000 distinct CDR3 sequences, about 10% seen once. CDR1 is SEHNR, CDR2 FQNEAQ, per germline (reference sequence). The CDR3 runs 17 residues. With V trimmed by 5 bases and J by 4 bases, 16 bases remained unmatched. This rearrangement joins TRBV7-9 to TRBJ1-1; 7 bases agree with TRBD1. This clonotype was sampled from a man in his fifties or sixties in good health. The sample consisted of memory T cells sorted from blood. Here the CDR3 reads CASSPRTGNLLFTEAFF. As DNA, the CDR3 is TGTGCCAGCAGCCCGAGGACAGGCAACCTGTTATTCACTGAAGCTTTCTTT.